Presented here are 25 T cell receptor beta chains from one specimen sequenced in a study of blood T cell repertoires in COVID-19. Assay used: immunoSEQ multiplex PCR; TCRdb lists only in-frame clones, some missing. In the table there are fewer than 350,000 clones, around nine tenths of which are singletons. Material for sequencing was PBMCs or T cells enriched from blood (not recorded which). The receptors originated from a woman aged 40 to 55 who had recovered from COVID-19.

This clone was recorded once. The V gene is TRBV2, the J gene TRBJ2-5; D not resolved. With 1 base removed from V and 2 bases from J, the gap between germline ends came to 11 bases. The CDR3 length is 15 residues. CDR1 is SNHLY, CDR2 FYNNEI, per germline. The DNA for the CDR3 is TGTGCCAGCAGTGAAGGTTATCTTTTTCAAGAGACCCAGTACTTC. It is translated as CASSEGYLFQETQYF.

The chain joins TRBV27 to TRBJ2-1; D may be TRBD2 (6 bases). This CDR3 is built from 13 residues. Germline V CDR1 and CDR2: MNHEY, SMNVEV (reference sequence). V shed 6 bases and J shed 6 bases, with 12 bases lying between them. The CDR3 DNA is TGTGCCAGCAGCCAGGGACTTCTCAATGAGCAGTTCTTC. As protein: CASSQGLLNEQFF.

This chain joins TRBV18 and TRBJ1-1; tentatively, D is TRBD1 (6 bases). Between the trimmed V and J ends, which lost 4 bases and 6 bases, there was a span of 15 bases. Germline values: CDR1 KGHSH, CDR2 LQKENI. The CDR3 has 14 residues. CDR3: CASSLGGGFAEAFF. CDR3 nucleotides: TGTGCCAGCTCACTAGGGGGTGGGTTCGCTGAAGCTTTCTTT. The variable domain in full, with the rest retrieved from reference TRBV18 and TRBJ1-1, is NAGVMQNPRHLVRRRGQEARLRCSPMKGHSHVYWYRQLPEEGLKFMVYLQKENIIDESGMPKERFSAEFPKEGPSILRIQQVVRGDSAAYFCASSLGGGFAEAFFGQGTRLTVV.

The V and J genes are TRBV5-1 and TRBJ2-1; TRBD2 might be the D (6 bases). The length of the CDR3 is 15 residues. Germline V CDR1 and CDR2: SGHRS, YFSETQ. Trimming removed 4 bases from V and 4 bases from J, with 15 bases in between. In DNA, the CDR3 is TGCGCCAGCAGCACCGGGTTCAGCGGGTACAATGAGCAGTTCTTC. Translating it yields CASSTGFSGYNEQFF.

The chain carries TRBV11-2 and TRBJ2-6; D is possibly TRBD2 (6 bases). Germline CDR1 and CDR2: SGHAT and FQNNGV. V lost 4 bases and J lost 0, with 16 bases in between. CDR3 length equals 18 residues. CDR3 protein: CASSSIRGGSSGANVLTF. CDR3 nucleotides: TGTGCCAGCAGCTCGATCAGAGGAGGGAGCTCTGGGGCCAACGTCCTGACTTTC.

The rearrangement links TRBV5-6 to TRBJ2-1; D might be TRBD2 (5 bases). The CDR3 consists of 12 residues. CDR1 SGHDT and CDR2 YYEEEE come from the germline V gene. V dropped 5 bases and J dropped 9 bases, with 12 bases sitting between them. In DNA form, the CDR3 reads TGTGCCAGCAGACTTAGACGGGGTGAGCAGTTCTTC. It specifies CASRLRRGEQFF.

The chain uses TRBV19 and TRBJ2-7; 8 bases are shared with TRBD1. There are 15 residues in the CDR3. The germline V gene has CDR1 LNHDA and CDR2 SQIVND (reference sequence). Trimming at V came to 2 bases and at J to 6 bases, leaving 9 bases not matched to a gene. CDR3 nucleotide sequence: TGTGCCAGTAGTATACTCCCTGCAGGGGGCAGCGAGCAGTACTTC. As protein: CASSILPAGGSEQYF.

The CDR3 reads CATSEATGSYNEQFF. In DNA, the CDR3 is TGTGCCACCAGTGAGGCGACGGGCTCCTACAATGAGCAGTTCTTC. This chain connects TRBV24-1 to TRBJ2-1; unclear D gene. V was trimmed by 4 bases and J by 0 bases, leaving 9 bases between them. CDR3 length: 15 amino acids. The germline gives CDR1 KGHDR, CDR2 SFDVKD.

The chain couples TRBV4-3 to TRBJ1-2, with 7 bases identical to TRBD1. The CDR3 length is 15 residues. V shed 5 bases and J 4 bases; nucleotides not matched to a gene: 10. Germline V CDR1 and CDR2: LGHNA, YSLEER. For the CDR3, the DNA is TGCGCCAGCAGCAGCCGACAGGGTTTTACCTATGGCTACACCTTC. This sequence encodes CASSSRQGFTYGYTF.

V and J are TRBV19 and TRBJ2-1, with D possibly being TRBD1 (5 bases). Germline-derived CDR1 and CDR2 are LNHDA and SQIVND (reference sequence). This CDR3 has 13 amino acids. V shed 6 bases and J shed 5 bases, with 11 bases lying between them. The CDR3 reads CASSQTVNNEQFF. CDR3 DNA: TGTGCCAGTAGCCAGACAGTCAACAATGAGCAGTTCTTC.

V is TRBV27 and J is TRBJ1-5; TRBD1 matches 10 bases. The CDR3 spans 16 residues. V lost 5 bases to trimming and J lost 6 bases; unmatched junction nucleotides: 10. Germline loops: CDR1 MNHEY, CDR2 SMNVEV (reference sequence). Written as DNA, the CDR3 is TGTGCCAGCAGTGAAACGGGACAGGGGAATGGTCAGCCCCAGCATTTT. Encoded protein: CASSETGQGNGQPQHF.

J is TRBJ2-2 and V is TRBV15; 7 bases match TRBD2. The CDR3 is 19 amino acids. Trimming took 6 bases from V and 4 from J; bases not matched to a gene: 20. Germline lookup yields CDR1 LNHNV and CDR2 YYDKDF (reference sequence). CDR3 loop: CATSPELTRPAGFTGELFF. The CDR3 DNA follows: TGTGCCACCAGTCCGGAGCTAACCCGGCCAGCGGGATTCACCGGGGAGCTGTTTTTT.

This clone was seen a handful of times. The chain uses TRBV9 and TRBJ2-6; maybe TRBD1 (6 bases). V lost 3 bases and J 1 base, leaving 14 bases between the germline ends. Germline CDR1 and CDR2: SGDLS and YYNGEE. The CDR3 sequence is 17 residues long. CDR3 DNA: TGTGCCAGCAGCGCCCATGGCGGACAGTCTGGGGCCAACGTCCTGACTTTC. This sequence encodes CASSAHGGQSGANVLTF.

The CDR3 region has the DNA TGTGCCAGCAGCGTAGACAGGGGCATAGCTGGGGCCAACGTCCTGACTTTC. Protein: CASSVDRGIAGANVLTF. This sequence joins TRBV9 and TRBJ2-6, with 7 bases that match TRBD1. The CDR3 sequence is 17 residues long. V lost 0 bases to trimming and J lost 2 bases; unmatched junction nucleotides: 5. Germline V CDR1 and CDR2: SGDLS, YYNGEE.

This chain uses TRBV3-1 (or the pseudogene TRBV3-2) with TRBJ1-4; 10 nucleotides agree with TRBD1. CDR3 length: 17 amino acids. The trim removed 4 bases at V and 6 bases at J, leaving 11 bases unmatched. Germline V gene sequence: CDR1 LGHDT, CDR2 YNNKEL (reference sequence). The CDR3 protein is CASSRTAWTGGDEKLFF. The CDR3 DNA follows: TGTGCCAGCAGCCGGACCGCTTGGACAGGGGGGGATGAAAAACTGTTTTTT.

The chain links TRBV11-2 to TRBJ2-5; D call uncertain. In germline, CDR1 is SGHAT, CDR2 FQNNGV. Trimming took 4 bases from V and 4 from J, leaving 10 bases between them. The CDR3 is 13 residues long. CDR3 residues: CASSSRAVETQYF. The CDR3 region has the DNA TGTGCCAGCAGCTCCCGCGCTGTAGAGACCCAGTACTTC.

The CDR3 nucleotides are TGTGCCAGCAGCCGAGGTGCTGGAAAACTGTTTTTT. It encodes CASSRGAGKLFF. The gene calls are TRBV5-6 and TRBJ1-4; D not certain. Germline CDR1 and CDR2: SGHDT and YYEEEE. Trimming took off 4 bases at V and 10 bases at J, with 11 bases between the two ends. CDR3 length: 12 residues.

V and J are TRBV9 and TRBJ2-1; 7 nucleotides agree with TRBD1. Germline values: CDR1 SGDLS, CDR2 YYNGEE. The CDR3 totals 16 residues. After removal of 0 bases from V and 4 bases from J, the junction contained 7 bases not matched to a gene. CDR3 bases: TGTGCCAGCAGCGTAGCTGGGACAGCCCCTTACAATGAGCAGTTCTTC. This encodes CASSVAGTAPYNEQFF.

This clone is a singleton in its sample. The chain is built from TRBV30 and TRBJ1-2; weak D call: TRBD1 (5 bases). The CDR3 is made up of 11 amino acids. Germline CDR1 is GTSNPN and CDR2 is SVGIG (reference sequence). The V and J ends lost 0 bases and 10 bases respectively, with 9 bases between them. The CDR3 coding sequence is TGTGCCTGGAGTGTACAGGCACCCTACACCTTC. Translated: CAWSVQAPYTF. The full variable domain, completed using reference TRBV30 and TRBJ1-2, is SQTIHQWPATLVQPVGSPLSLECTVEGTSNPNLYWYRQAAGRGLQLLFYSVGIGQISSEVPQNLSASRPQDRQFILSSKKLLLSDSGFYLCAWSVQAPYTFGSGTRLTVV.

This chain links TRBV10-3 with TRBJ2-2; 9 bases match TRBD2. This CDR3 has 16 residues. The ends lost 1 base at V and 6 bases at J; junction bases unmatched: 6. Germline loops: CDR1 ENHRY, CDR2 SYGVKD. Here the CDR3 DNA reads TGTGCCATCAGTGAGTTCCCGGGACTAGCACCCGGGGAGCTGTTTTTT. Translated: CAISEFPGLAPGELFF.

V and J are TRBV4-1 and TRBJ1-5; TRBD1 aligns across 10 bases. CDR1 is MGHRA, CDR2 YSYEKL, per germline. The CDR3 sequence is 17 residues long. With 2 bases clipped from V and 7 bases from J, the junction kept 11 bases outside the gene matches. The CDR3: CASSQSSGQGFGQPQHF. In nucleotides, the CDR3 is TGCGCCAGCAGCCAAAGCTCGGGACAGGGGTTCGGACAGCCCCAGCATTTT.

This chain uses TRBV2 with TRBJ1-4; no clear D gene. Germline V gene sequence: CDR1 SNHLY, CDR2 FYNNEI. Trimming took 4 bases from V and 7 from J, leaving 7 bases between them. The CDR3 has 12 residues. CDR3 nucleotides: TGTGCCAGCAGTGGTGGCATTGAAAAACTGTTTTTT. This translates into CASSGGIEKLFF.

Notes on this clone: Other DNA sequences in the sample encode the same CDR3. The chain has TRBV28 and TRBJ1-5, with D perhaps matching TRBD1 (5 bases). With 2 bases removed from V and 7 bases from J, the gap between germline ends came to 6 bases. Germline V lookup: CDR1 MDHEN, CDR2 SYDVKM. The CDR3 consists of 12 residues. CDR3 coding DNA: TGTGCCAGCAGTTTACAGGGCCAGCCCCAGCATTTT. Its translation: CASSLQGQPQHF.

This chain joins TRBV4-3 and TRBJ2-7; 7 bases agree with TRBD1. V was pared by 3 bases and J by 4 bases, with 15 bases of the junction left unmatched. From germline, CDR1 is LGHNA and CDR2 YSLEER. This CDR3 spans 17 amino acids. The CDR3 DNA follows: TGCGCCAGCAGCCACACATCTGCAGGGACAGAGATTTACGAGCAGTACTTC. Translated: CASSHTSAGTEIYEQYF.

V gene TRBV12-3 or TRBV12-4 combines with J gene TRBJ2-1; D is unresolved. The CDR3 runs to 11 residues. With 6 bases removed from V and 5 bases from J, the gap between germline ends came to 5 bases. DNA for the CDR3: TGTGCCAGCAGCTCTAACAATGAGCAGTTCTTC. This sequence encodes CASSSNNEQFF.